These 24 T cell receptor beta chains came from one sample sequenced in a study of T-cell reconstitution after alpha-beta-depleted transplantation in children. Library preparation (for TCRbeta) was performed with unique molecular identifiers. TCRdb re-called the PCR reads with MiXCR, one entry per CDR3 protein. The top ten hold about 16% of the sample, which has over 85,000 distinct CDR3 sequences, approximately 8% seen once. The material was PBMCs, obtained before TCRalphabeta/CD19-depleted stem cell transplant. These receptors were obtained from a boy aged 2 to 10 with acute lymphoblastic leukemia, due to receive a stem cell transplant.

This clonotype has just a few counts. The J gene is TRBJ2-2, the V gene TRBV27, with TRBD1 as a possible D gene (5 bases). V gave up 0 bases and J gave up 2 bases, with 16 bases separating them. Germline assignment: CDR1 MNHEY and CDR2 SMNVEV (reference sequence). CDR3 length equals 18 residues. CDR3 coding DNA: TGTGCCAGCAGTTTATCGGTGAGACAGTCTCACAACACCGGGGAGCTGTTTTTT. Translating it yields CASSLSVRQSHNTGELFF.

In this sample, this clonotype turned up many times. The V call is TRBV21-1, the J call TRBJ2-7; TRBD1 was called by the table and not checked on the DNA. TRBV21-1 is annotated as a pseudogene. The CDR3 has 17 amino acids. CDR3 region: CASSKSLVRGPNYEQYF. The CDR3 DNA reads as TGTGCCAGCAGCAAATCCCTTGTAAGGGGGCCCAACTACGAGCAGTACTTC.

In its sample, this clonotype was seen many times. This chain uses TRBV20-1 with TRBJ2-7; maybe TRBD2 (6 bases). The germline V gene has CDR1 DFQATT and CDR2 SNEGSKA (reference sequence). The ends were cut back, 0 bases at V and 4 bases at J, with 7 bases in the middle. The CDR3 consists of 12 residues. This chain's CDR3 is CSAREGGYEQYF. The CDR3 region has the DNA TGCAGTGCTAGAGAGGGAGGATACGAGCAGTACTTC.

In its sample, this clonotype was seen many times. CDR3 in amino acids: CASSETHGGTGELFF. The DNA for the CDR3 is TGTGCCAGCAGTGAAACGCACGGTGGTACCGGGGAGCTGTTTTTT. V and J are TRBV2 and TRBJ2-2; no reliable D call. The CDR3 runs to 15 residues. CDR1 is SNHLY and CDR2 is FYNNEI in the germline V gene. V was pared by 2 bases and J by 5 bases, with 12 bases between.

This clonotype came up many times. V usage is TRBV15 and J usage is TRBJ2-1; D gene ambiguous. CDR1 and CDR2 from the germline V gene are LNHNV and YYDKDF (reference sequence). Trimming stripped 3 bases from V and 2 bases from J, with 5 bases between. The CDR3 totals 13 residues. The CDR3 reads CATSRVPYNEQFF. CDR3 sequence (DNA): TGTGCCACCAGCAGGGTCCCCTACAATGAGCAGTTCTTC.

V is TRBV7-9 and J is TRBJ1-1; D is perhaps TRBD1 (5 bases). Germline CDR1 reads SEHNR; CDR2 reads FQNEAQ (reference sequence). V shed 5 bases and J shed 6 bases, with 13 bases lying between them. This CDR3 comprises 13 residues. In nucleotides, the CDR3 is TGTGCCAGCAGCCCATGGGGCAGGGCTGAAGCTTTCTTT. This encodes CASSPWGRAEAFF.

This clonotype was observed at least ten times. The chain combines TRBV6-1 with TRBJ2-5, with 8 nucleotides matching TRBD2. CDR1 and CDR2 (germline): MNHNS, SASEGT. The CDR3 sequence is 14 residues long. Unmatched junction bases numbered 7, after V lost 7 bases and J lost 3 bases. This CDR3 reads CASNRREGKETQYF. In DNA form, the CDR3 reads TGTGCCAGCAATCGACGGGAGGGTAAAGAGACCCAGTACTTC.

The table lists this clonotype with a few counts. The rearrangement uses TRBV4-2 and TRBJ2-4; the D is unclear. The CDR3 runs 16 residues. Looked up from germline, CDR1 is LGHNA and CDR2 is YNFKEQ. Trimming removed 0 bases from V and 1 base from J, with 10 bases in between. The CDR3 bases are TGTGCCAGCAGCCAAGAAGTCGGGCCTGCCAAAAACATTCAGTACTTC. Its protein product is CASSQEVGPAKNIQYF.

This clonotype was counted ten times or more. In nucleotides, the CDR3 is TGTGCCAGCAGCTCAGTCAGGGGCGGGAACACTGAAGCTTTCTTT. This sequence encodes CASSSVRGGNTEAFF. This chain links TRBV7-6 with TRBJ1-1; perhaps TRBD1 as D (6 bases). Trimming took off 4 bases at V and 1 base at J, with 13 bases between the two ends. The CDR3 has 15 amino acids. Looked up from germline, CDR1 is SGHVS and CDR2 is FNYEAQ.

This sequence joins TRBV27 and TRBJ2-4; 7 bases align to TRBD2. Unmatched junction bases numbered 5, after V lost 0 bases and J lost 6 bases. There are 15 residues in the CDR3. CDR1 is MNHEY and CDR2 is SMNVEV in the germline V gene (reference sequence). CDR3 residues: CASSLSRGGGNIQYF. The CDR3 DNA follows: TGTGCCAGCAGTTTATCGAGAGGCGGGGGAAACATTCAGTACTTC.

This clonotype occurred many times. The rearrangement links TRBV4-2 to TRBJ2-5; TRBD1 might be the D (6 bases). From germline, CDR1 is LGHNA and CDR2 YNFKEQ. There are 15 residues in the CDR3. V was shortened by 0 bases and J by 5 bases, with 13 bases between the two germline ends. Written as DNA, the CDR3 is TGTGCCAGCAGCCAAGATGCTTCAGGGGATGAGACCCAGTACTTC. Translation: CASSQDASGDETQYF.

V usage is TRBV20-1 and J usage is TRBJ2-5; no firm D call. The CDR3 loop spans 13 amino acids. Germline V gene lookup returns CDR1 DFQATT and CDR2 SNEGSKA (reference sequence). Between the trimmed V and J ends, which lost 2 bases and 3 bases, there was a span of 10 bases. This CDR3 is CSARPAAEETQYF. The CDR3 DNA is TGCAGTGCTAGACCTGCCGCAGAAGAGACCCAGTACTTC.

For the CDR3, the DNA is TGTGCCAGCAGTTACTCGACGGACAGCAACACTGAAGCTTTCTTT. This translates into CASSYSTDSNTEAFF. The rearrangement uses TRBV6-5 and TRBJ1-1; D is possibly TRBD1 (6 bases). Germline V gene lookup returns CDR1 MNHEY and CDR2 SVGAGI. With 0 bases removed from V and 2 bases from J, the gap between germline ends came to 10 bases. The CDR3 runs 15 residues.

This clonotype appeared many times. The chain employs TRBV27 and TRBJ2-7; 8 bases align to TRBD1. The CDR3 runs 15 residues. The V and J ends lost 1 base and 4 bases, in that order; junction bases with no gene match: 6. CDR1 is MNHEY, CDR2 SMNVEV, per germline (reference sequence). Here the CDR3 DNA reads TGTGCCAGCAGTTTATTCCCGACAGGGGCTTACGAGCAGTACTTC. It codes for CASSLFPTGAYEQYF.

This clonotype was seen ten or more times. V and J are TRBV4-3 and TRBJ2-6; D remains unclear. V lost 1 base to trimming and J lost 1 base, with 5 bases between them. This CDR3 has 15 amino acids. Germline-derived CDR1 and CDR2 are LGHNA and YSLEER. CDR3 DNA sequence: TGCGCCAGCAGCCAAGCGAGATCTGGGGCCAACGTCCTGACTTTC. Protein product: CASSQARSGANVLTF.

This chain connects TRBV5-6 to TRBJ2-2; tentatively, D is TRBD1 (5 bases). Germline loops: CDR1 SGHDT, CDR2 YYEEEE. V was cut by 6 bases and J by 8 bases, with 11 bases left in between. The length of the CDR3 is 12 residues. The chain's CDR3 is CASTLRVGELFF. CDR3 in DNA: TGTGCCAGCACCCTCAGGGTGGGGGAGCTGTTTTTT.

This chain links TRBV5-4 with TRBJ1-1; D remains ambiguous. Trimming took off 2 bases at V and 2 bases at J, with 10 bases between the two ends. The CDR3 contains 14 residues. Germline CDR1 is SGHNT and CDR2 is YYREEE (reference sequence). For the CDR3, the DNA is TGTGCCAGCAGCTTTATGGCCCAAAACACTGAAGCTTTCTTT. Amino acids: CASSFMAQNTEAFF.

This clonotype was counted ten times or more. V gene TRBV4-1 combines with J gene TRBJ2-7; D is perhaps TRBD2 (7 bases). The germline CDR1 and CDR2 sequences are MGHRA and YSYEKL. Between the trimmed V and J ends, which lost 0 bases and 3 bases, there was a span of 15 bases. The CDR3 contains 16 residues. Here the CDR3 DNA reads TGCGCCAGCAGCCAAGAATTGGCGGGGGCCATCTACGAGCAGTACTTC. It codes for CASSQELAGAIYEQYF.

The chain carries TRBV6-9 and TRBJ2-3; D is possibly TRBD2 (6 bases). Germline values: CDR1 MNHGY, CDR2 SVAAGI. This CDR3 contains 13 residues. CDR3 DNA sequence: TGTGGCGCCAGTTATTTTCTAGCGGATACGCAGTATTTT. This translates into CGASYFLADTQYF.

This clonotype turned up a few times. The genes are TRBV5-4 and TRBJ1-2; D call uncertain. Trimming stripped 2 bases from V and 7 bases from J, with 12 bases between. This CDR3 is 13 amino acids long. From germline, CDR1 is SGHNT and CDR2 YYREEE (reference sequence). CDR3 in amino acids: CASSFDPQFGYTF. The CDR3 region has the DNA TGTGCCAGCAGCTTTGATCCGCAGTTTGGCTACACCTTC.

This clonotype has more than one count but fewer than ten. CDR3 residues: CASSLEQGASGYTF. For the CDR3, the DNA is TGTGCCAGCAGCTTAGAACAGGGGGCGTCGGGGTACACCTTC. V usage is TRBV7-2 and J usage is TRBJ1-2, with TRBD1 identical over 9 bases. The V segment lost 1 base and the J segment 11 bases; nucleotides outside the gene matches: 8. CDR1 and CDR2 from the germline V gene are SGHTA and FQGNSA. This CDR3 spans 14 amino acids.

This chain uses TRBV19 with TRBJ2-4, with 7 positions matching TRBD2. Germline-derived CDR1 and CDR2 are LNHDA and SQIVND (reference sequence). The CDR3 is made up of 12 amino acids. Trimming took 10 bases from V and 8 from J; bases not matched to a gene: 8. The CDR3 nucleotides read TGTGCCACTAGGGAGGGTAGGGACATTCAGTACTTC. Amino acid sequence: CATREGRDIQYF. Combining the CDR3 with reference TRBV19 and TRBJ2-4 gives the whole variable domain DGGITQSPKYLFRKEGQNVTLSCEQNLNHDAMYWYRQDPGQGLRLIYYSQIVNDFQKGDIAEGYSVSREKKESFPLTVTSAQKNPTAFYLCATREGRDIQYFGAGTRLSVL.

This clonotype occurred many times. This chain joins TRBV6-5 and TRBJ2-1, with 10 bases identical to TRBD2. This CDR3 has 16 amino acids. Germline lookup yields CDR1 MNHEY and CDR2 SVGAGI. V gave up 2 bases and J gave up 5 bases; unmatched junction bases: 6. The CDR3 loop is CASSYGLAGVDNEQFF. CDR3 nucleotides: TGTGCCAGCAGTTACGGGCTAGCGGGGGTCGACAATGAGCAGTTCTTC.

This clonotype was picked up many times. This sequence joins TRBV4-3 and TRBJ1-1; tentatively, D is TRBD1 (5 bases). Germline V gene sequence: CDR1 LGHNA, CDR2 YSLEER. This CDR3 comprises 13 residues. The V end lost 4 bases, the J end lost 8 bases, and 14 bases lay between the germline ends. The CDR3 DNA follows: TGCGCCAGCAGCCGATACCGGGACCGCGAAGCTTTCTTT. Translation gives CASSRYRDREAFF.